The 27 T cell receptor beta chains presented below share a single source sample, sequenced in a study of blood T cell repertoires in COVID-19. Profiling relied on immunoSEQ multiplex PCR, and the TCRdb table lists in-frame clones only, not all of them. The repertoire holds roughly 160,000 clones, with around 80% as singletons. The sequencing input was PBMCs or T cells enriched from blood (not recorded which). These receptor sequences come from a man aged 45-65 years who had recovered from COVID-19.

DNA of the CDR3: TGTGCCAGCAGCTTAGCGTTAGTGAGTGCAGGCGAAGCTTTCTTT. Translation gives CASSLALVSAGEAFF. The V call is TRBV7-2, the J call TRBJ1-1; unclear D gene. V shed 0 bases and J shed 8 bases, with 16 bases lying between them. Looked up from germline, CDR1 is SGHTA and CDR2 is FQGNSA. The CDR3 spans 15 residues.

The chain uses TRBV30 and TRBJ1-5, with D uncertain. In germline, CDR1 is GTSNPN, CDR2 SVGIG (reference sequence). This CDR3 region has 14 residues. Trimming shortened V by 2 bases and J by 0 bases, and 8 bases separated the two germline ends. The CDR3 nucleotides read TGTGCCTGGAGTAGTAGTACTAGCAATCAGCCCCAGCATTTT. Translation gives CAWSSSTSNQPQHF.

The chain carries TRBV27 and TRBJ2-7, with a weak D call TRBD1 (6 bases). The CDR3 contains 12 residues. From germline, CDR1 is MNHEY and CDR2 SMNVEV (reference sequence). V lost 10 bases and J lost 5, with 15 bases in between. CDR3 residues: CATPRQVDEQYF. The CDR3 DNA follows: TGTGCCACCCCTCGACAGGTGGACGAGCAGTACTTC.

The chain employs TRBV7-8 and TRBJ1-2; the D gene is possibly TRBD1 (5 bases). The CDR3 covers 15 residues. V lost 2 bases and J 2 bases, leaving 12 bases between the germline ends. CDR1 is SGHVS and CDR2 is FQNEAQ in the germline V gene. The CDR3 loop reads CASSLSGAANYGYTF. CDR3 DNA: TGTGCCAGCAGCTTAAGCGGGGCAGCCAACTATGGCTACACCTTC.

The chain employs TRBV5-1 and TRBJ2-2, with 16 bases identical to TRBD2. The CDR3 spans 18 residues. Germline loops: CDR1 SGHRS, CDR2 YFSETQ. V trimming: 3 bases; J trimming: 6 bases; junction bases outside the gene matches: 8. The CDR3 DNA is TGCGCCAGCAGCTCGGGACTAGCGGGGGGGCTATATGCCGGGGAGCTGTTTTTT. Translation gives CASSSGLAGGLYAGELFF.

V gene TRBV7-8 combines with J gene TRBJ2-4, with TRBD2 identical over 12 bases. V lost 5 bases, J lost 3 bases, and 26 bases stayed unmatched. The CDR3 sequence is 23 residues long. Germline loops: CDR1 SGHVS, CDR2 FQNEAQ. CDR3 region: CASSPERLAGAFSPAGDKNIQYF. CDR3 bases: TGTGCCAGCAGCCCAGAAAGACTAGCGGGAGCCTTCTCGCCGGCCGGTGACAAAAACATTCAGTACTTC.

This clone was seen once. The chain links TRBV6-5 to TRBJ1-1; tentatively, D is TRBD1 (6 bases). V lost 8 bases and J 5 bases, leaving 15 bases between the germline ends. Germline V gives CDR1 MNHEY, CDR2 SVGAGI. The CDR3 is made up of 13 amino acids. CDR3 nucleotides: TGTGCCAGCGAGAAGCAGGGGAGAACTGAAGCTTTCTTT. It is translated as CASEKQGRTEAFF.

Regarding this clone: Possible read error: a much larger clone is one base away. The chain is built from TRBV11-2 and TRBJ1-1, with TRBD1 identical over 8 bases. The CDR3 length is 13 residues. Germline V gene data show CDR1 as SGHAT and CDR2 as FQNNGV. Trimming removed 5 bases from V and 1 base from J; junction bases left unmatched: 0. This CDR3 reads CASSQGANTEAFF. The CDR3 bases are TGTGCCAGCAGCCAGGGGGCGAACACTGAAGCTTTCTTT.

This clone has more than one count but fewer than ten. This chain uses TRBV3-1 (or the pseudogene TRBV3-2) with TRBJ2-1; D ambiguous. This CDR3 region has 12 residues. Trimming took off 1 base at V and 7 bases at J, with 5 bases between the two ends. Germline loops: CDR1 LGHDT, CDR2 YNNKEL (reference sequence). The CDR3 region is CASSQGRNEQFF. Written as DNA, the CDR3 is TGTGCCAGCAGCCAAGGGCGGAATGAGCAGTTCTTC.

The chain joins TRBV2 to TRBJ1-4; 7 positions match TRBD1. The germline V gene encodes CDR1 SNHLY and CDR2 FYNNEI. The CDR3 is 13 residues long. Germline trimming cut 10 bases from V and 7 bases from J; bases unmatched to any gene: 9. CDR3 amino acids: CATGQAEGEKLFF. DNA of the CDR3: TGTGCCACAGGACAGGCCGAGGGTGAAAAACTGTTTTTT.

This chain joins TRBV15 and TRBJ2-1; 9 bases map to TRBD2. Per germline, CDR1 LNHNV and CDR2 YYDKDF (reference sequence). The CDR3 runs 14 residues. The V gene end was trimmed by 3 bases and the J gene end by 6 bases; junction bases not matched to a gene: 3. The CDR3 region has the DNA TGTGCCACCAGCAGTGAGGGACTAGCCAATGAGCAGTTCTTC. Its protein is CATSSEGLANEQFF. Using reference TRBV15 and TRBJ2-1 for the parts outside the CDR3, the full variable domain is DAMVIQNPRYQVTQFGKPVTLSCSQTLNHNVMYWYQQKSSQAPKLLFHYYDKDFNNEADTPDNFQSRRPNTSFCFLDIRSPGLGDTAMYLCATSSEGLANEQFFGPGTRLTVL.

This clone was found a few times. The chain carries TRBV19 and TRBJ2-3; a weak D match, TRBD2 (6 bases). This CDR3 has 17 amino acids. Trimming took off 1 base at V and 3 bases at J, with 17 bases between the two ends. Germline V lookup: CDR1 LNHDA, CDR2 SQIVND (reference sequence). The CDR3 is CASSIGSLAMLTDTQYF. In DNA, the CDR3 is TGTGCCAGTAGTATAGGGAGCCTAGCGATGCTAACAGATACGCAGTATTTT.

The chain links TRBV5-1 to TRBJ2-3; a possible D gene is TRBD1 (7 bases). The CDR3 consists of 14 residues. Looked up from germline, CDR1 is SGHRS and CDR2 is YFSETQ. Trimming took 4 bases from V and 4 from J, leaving 13 bases between them. CDR3 protein: CASSPGGSADTQYF. CDR3 coding DNA: TGCGCCAGCAGCCCAGGGGGGAGCGCAGATACGCAGTATTTT.

The chain carries TRBV28 and TRBJ1-4; possible D gene TRBD1, 5 bases. The CDR3 spans 12 residues. CDR1 is MDHEN, CDR2 SYDVKM, per germline. V was trimmed by 5 bases and J by 10 bases, leaving 11 bases between them. The CDR3 DNA reads TGTGCCAGCAGTCCCTGGGGGGGAAAACTGTTTTTT. Protein: CASSPWGGKLFF.

The genes are TRBV29-1 and TRBJ2-2; 9 nucleotides align to TRBD2. Per germline, CDR1 SQVTM and CDR2 ANQGSEA. The CDR3 loop spans 14 amino acids. V lost 0 bases and J lost 6; bases outside the gene matches: 2. The chain's CDR3 is CSVEDPSGAGELFF. The CDR3 DNA reads as TGCAGCGTTGAAGATCCTAGCGGGGCCGGGGAGCTGTTTTTT.

This clone was seen once. The V and J genes are TRBV28 and TRBJ1-6; no clear D. The ends were cut back, 7 bases at V and 0 bases at J, with 13 bases in the middle. CDR3 length equals 16 residues. Germline CDR1 is MDHEN and CDR2 is SYDVKM. The CDR3 protein is CASTEGGSSYNSPLHF. CDR3 in DNA: TGTGCCAGCACCGAAGGAGGAAGCTCCTATAATTCACCCCTCCACTTT.

The chain combines TRBV7-6 with TRBJ2-7; 13 nucleotides match TRBD2. CDR1 SGHVS and CDR2 FNYEAQ come from the germline V gene. Unmatched junction bases numbered 4, after V lost 3 bases and J lost 5 bases. CDR3 length: 15 residues. The chain's CDR3 is CASSLRTSGSNEQYF. CDR3 bases: TGTGCCAGCAGCTTGAGGACTAGCGGGAGTAACGAGCAGTACTTC.

This chain connects TRBV30 to TRBJ2-2; 9 bases align to TRBD1. The ends lost 3 bases at V and 4 bases at J; junction bases unmatched: 6. The germline CDR1 and CDR2 sequences are GTSNPN and SVGIG (reference sequence). The CDR3 is 15 residues long. CDR3 sequence reads: CAWRRGQGPTGELFF. In nucleotides, the CDR3 is TGTGCCTGGAGACGCGGACAGGGGCCCACCGGGGAGCTGTTTTTT. Full variable domain (remainder filled in from reference TRBV30 and TRBJ2-2): SQTIHQWPATLVQPVGSPLSLECTVEGTSNPNLYWYRQAAGRGLQLLFYSVGIGQISSEVPQNLSASRPQDRQFILSSKKLLLSDSGFYLCAWRRGQGPTGELFFGEGSRLTVL.

This clone came up once. The chain carries TRBV19 and TRBJ2-1, with D maybe TRBD2 (6 bases). V was trimmed by 7 bases and J by 0 bases, leaving 25 bases between them. CDR1 is LNHDA and CDR2 is SQIVND in the germline V gene (reference sequence). This CDR3 has 19 amino acids. This CDR3 reads CASTNNRKGGQISYNEQFF. As DNA, the CDR3 is TGTGCCAGTACCAACAACCGAAAGGGAGGTCAGATCTCCTACAATGAGCAGTTCTTC. Combining the CDR3 with reference TRBV19 and TRBJ2-1 gives the whole variable domain DGGITQSPKYLFRKEGQNVTLSCEQNLNHDAMYWYRQDPGQGLRLIYYSQIVNDFQKGDIAEGYSVSREKKESFPLTVTSAQKNPTAFYLCASTNNRKGGQISYNEQFFGPGTRLTVL.

This sequence joins TRBV5-4 and TRBJ1-6; a possible D gene is TRBD1 (5 bases). CDR3 length: 16 residues. V gave up 0 bases and J gave up 9 bases, with 16 bases separating them. Germline V gene sequence: CDR1 SGHNT, CDR2 YYREEE (reference sequence). CDR3 coding DNA: TGTGCCAGCAGCTTGGAACTCGCAGGGTTCTTTTCACCCCTCCACTTT. Protein: CASSLELAGFFSPLHF.

The chain uses TRBV15 and TRBJ2-6, with D possibly TRBD1 on 6 matching bases. Germline CDR1 reads LNHNV; CDR2 reads YYDKDF (reference sequence). This CDR3 comprises 13 residues. Deletions cut 8 bases from V and 5 bases from J, with 10 bases between. CDR3 loop: CATGQLWANVLTF. CDR3 nucleotides: TGTGCCACCGGACAGCTATGGGCCAACGTCCTGACTTTC.

The gene calls are TRBV5-1 and TRBJ2-7; TRBD1 matches 7 bases. Germline V gives CDR1 SGHRS, CDR2 YFSETQ. V dropped 4 bases and J dropped 2; count of bases not matched to a gene: 3. CDR3 length equals 13 residues. The CDR3 sequence: CASSPGQPYEQYF. CDR3 in DNA: TGCGCCAGCAGCCCGGGACAGCCCTACGAGCAGTACTTC.

This chain links TRBV5-4 with TRBJ2-7; possible D gene TRBD1, 6 bases. CDR1 SGHNT and CDR2 YYREEE come from the germline V gene (reference sequence). The CDR3 has 13 residues. V was clipped by 1 base and J by 6 bases, with 11 bases between them. CDR3 sequence reads: CASSLPGDREQYF. The CDR3 bases are TGTGCCAGCAGCTTGCCAGGGGATCGCGAGCAGTACTTC.

J is TRBJ1-4 and V is TRBV9; D gene unclear. There are 12 residues in the CDR3. Trimming stripped 0 bases from V and 11 bases from J, with 8 bases between. Per the germline V gene, CDR1 is SGDLS and CDR2 is YYNGEE. The CDR3 DNA is TGTGCCAGCAGCGTAGCCGGGGAGAAACTGTTTTTT. Its translation: CASSVAGEKLFF.

The chain has TRBV5-1 and TRBJ1-1; no clear D gene. This CDR3 contains 15 residues. Deletions cut 0 bases from V and 1 base from J, with 10 bases between. Looked up from germline, CDR1 is SGHRS and CDR2 is YFSETQ. The CDR3 spells CASSLAGLGNTEAFF. CDR3 DNA sequence: TGCGCCAGCAGCTTGGCGGGGTTGGGGAACACTGAAGCTTTCTTT.

This clone has only a few counts. The chain combines TRBV27 with TRBJ1-3, with TRBD1 identical over 7 bases. Losses at the gene ends were 5 bases for V and 0 bases for J; bases not matched to a gene: 4. CDR1 is MNHEY and CDR2 is SMNVEV in the germline V gene (reference sequence). CDR3 length equals 15 residues. CDR3 sequence (DNA): TGTGCCAGCAGTCGGACAGGACGCTCTGGAAACACCATATATTTT. Its protein is CASSRTGRSGNTIYF.

This chain connects TRBV4-1 to TRBJ1-1; D is unresolved. V lost 1 base and J lost 6, with 12 bases in between. The CDR3 has 14 residues. Germline CDR1 reads MGHRA; CDR2 reads YSYEKL. Here the CDR3 DNA reads TGCGCCAGCAGCCAAGGCGACATAATCGCTGAAGCTTTCTTT. Its protein product is CASSQGDIIAEAFF.